A single sample is the source of the 28 T cell receptor beta chains below, sequenced in a study of patients and donors after allogeneic stem cell transplantation. Via MiXCR, TCRdb re-called the RT-PCR reads, giving one row per CDR3 protein. The top ten hold roughly 7% of the sample, which has approximately 430,000 distinct CDR3 sequences, 16% seen once. Sequencing used blood, either unsorted or a sorted T cell fraction (not recorded which). The receptor set was obtained from a human donor who was either an allogeneic HSCT recipient or a stem cell or donor lymphocyte infusion donor (not recorded which). It is not recorded whose cells these are; they may come from a transplant donor.

The V call is TRBV29-1, the J call TRBJ2-5, with D perhaps matching TRBD2 (7 bases). The V end was cut by 3 bases, the J end by 8 bases, with 10 bases between. CDR1 SQVTM and CDR2 ANQGSEA come from the germline V gene. CDR3 length equals 11 residues. The CDR3 nucleotides read TGCAGCGTTGACCGGGGGGCAACCCAGTACTTC. Translated, it gives CSVDRGATQYF.

This clonotype was found a few times. The chain carries TRBV20-1 and TRBJ2-7; D perhaps matches TRBD2 (5 bases). Deletions cut 6 bases from V and 0 bases from J, with 21 bases between. CDR3 size: 16 residues. Germline-derived CDR1 and CDR2 are DFQATT and SNEGSKA (reference sequence). CDR3 residues: CSAPSLGQEASYEQYF. The CDR3 bases are TGCAGTGCCCCGAGTTTGGGTCAGGAGGCCTCCTACGAGCAGTACTTC.

In this sample, this clonotype turned up a few times. V is TRBV4-3 and J is TRBJ1-4; maybe TRBD1 (5 bases). The CDR3 runs 18 residues. V gave up 1 base and J gave up 0 bases, with 15 bases separating them. From germline, CDR1 is LGHNA and CDR2 YSLEER. CDR3 sequence: CASSQGPGTPATNEKLFF. The CDR3 DNA is TGCGCCAGCAGCCAAGGTCCCGGGACGCCTGCAACTAATGAAAAACTGTTTTTT.

The sample holds a few counts of this clonotype. V usage is TRBV14 and J usage is TRBJ2-6; D not resolved. This CDR3 comprises 15 residues. The germline gives CDR1 SGHDN, CDR2 FVKESK. The V end lost 4 bases, the J end lost 0 bases, and 7 bases lay between the germline ends. The CDR3 nucleotides read TGTGCCAGCAGCCGCAGGAGCTCTGGGGCCAACGTCCTGACTTTC. The encoded protein is CASSRRSSGANVLTF.

This clonotype has only one observation. The chain employs TRBV20-1 and TRBJ2-3, with 8 bases aligning to TRBD2. The J segment lost 2 bases and the V segment lost 6 bases, leaving 7 bases of the junction unmatched. Germline-derived CDR1 and CDR2 are DFQATT and SNEGSKA (reference sequence). CDR3 size: 14 residues. The CDR3 nucleotides are TGCAGTGCGGAAGCGGGGGCCCTCACAGATACGCAGTATTTT. This translates into CSAEAGALTDTQYF.

The chain has TRBV11-2 and TRBJ2-2; D is unclear. The CDR3 contains 16 residues. V was trimmed by 6 bases and J by 2 bases, leaving 16 bases between them. CDR1 is SGHAT, CDR2 FQNNGV, per germline. CDR3 amino acids: CASRGWTLRNTGELFF. In nucleotides, the CDR3 is TGTGCCAGCAGGGGATGGACGTTACGCAACACCGGGGAGCTGTTTTTT.

This clonotype has more than one count but fewer than ten. The chain links TRBV4-1 to TRBJ2-1, with D unresolved. The germline V and J ends were trimmed by 8 bases and 1 base, with 18 bases remaining between them. Germline V gene lookup returns CDR1 MGHRA and CDR2 YSYEKL. The CDR3 is 16 residues long. Written as DNA, the CDR3 is TGCGCCAGCCGTCGATATGTGAGGTGGTCCTACAATGAGCAGTTCTTC. Its protein product is CASRRYVRWSYNEQFF.

This clonotype has at least ten counts. The V and J genes are TRBV20-1 and TRBJ1-2, with D unclear. Germline V lookup: CDR1 DFQATT, CDR2 SNEGSKA (reference sequence). Trimming took 6 bases from V and 4 from J, leaving 12 bases between them. This CDR3 is built from 12 residues. The CDR3 sequence is CSASHESYGYTF. The CDR3 DNA is TGCAGTGCCTCCCATGAAAGCTATGGCTACACCTTC.

In this sample, this clonotype turned up a few times. The chain uses TRBV27 and TRBJ1-5; no definite D call. CDR1 and CDR2 (germline): MNHEY, SMNVEV (reference sequence). CDR3 length equals 15 residues. Between the trimmed V and J ends, which lost 4 bases and 1 base, there was a span of 11 bases. The CDR3 protein is CASSSGPGSNQPQHF. CDR3 DNA: TGTGCCAGCAGTTCCGGCCCGGGGAGCAATCAGCCCCAGCATTTT.

In this sample, this clonotype turned up a few times. The V call is TRBV4-3, the J call TRBJ1-1, with TRBD1 matching over 9 bases. This CDR3 has 14 amino acids. The junction had 5 bases not matched to a gene; V was cut back by 4 bases and J by 5 bases. Germline-derived CDR1 and CDR2 are LGHNA and YSLEER. The CDR3 DNA reads TGCGCCAGCAGCCGCGGACAGGGGTGGACTGAAGCTTTCTTT. This gives the protein CASSRGQGWTEAFF.

The V and J genes are TRBV7-2 and TRBJ2-7; 9 nucleotides agree with TRBD1. Trimming cost V 5 bases and J 4 bases; bases outside gene matches: 9. This CDR3 region has 15 residues. Germline V gene data show CDR1 as SGHTA and CDR2 as FQGNSA. In nucleotides, the CDR3 is TGTGCCAGCAGCCACGGGACAGGGAATCTGTACGAGCAGTACTTC. This sequence encodes CASSHGTGNLYEQYF. The variable domain in full, completed from reference TRBV7-2 and TRBJ2-7, reads GAGVSQSPSNKVTEKGKDVELRCDPISGHTALYWYRQSLGQGLEFLIYFQGNSAPDKSGLPSDRFSAERTGGSVSTLTIQRTQQEDSAVYLCASSHGTGNLYEQYFGPGTRLTVT.

The chain is built from TRBV4-1 and TRBJ1-1, with 7 bases that match TRBD1. The CDR3 covers 18 residues. V shed 0 bases, J shed 4 bases, and the junction held 14 bases outside the gene matches. Germline V lookup: CDR1 MGHRA, CDR2 YSYEKL. The CDR3 loop is CASSQDRWRDSGITEAFF. The DNA for the CDR3 is TGCGCCAGCAGCCAAGATCGGTGGAGGGACAGTGGCATCACTGAAGCTTTCTTT.

V is TRBV25-1 and J is TRBJ2-1; maybe TRBD2 (5 bases). Germline V gives CDR1 MGHDK, CDR2 SYGVNS. The length of the CDR3 is 15 residues. Trimming took off 3 bases at V and 0 bases at J, with 9 bases between the two ends. The CDR3 region has the DNA TGTGCCAGCAGTGAGAGCGGAAGCTCCTACAATGAGCAGTTCTTC. It specifies CASSESGSSYNEQFF.

At least ten counts were recorded for this clonotype. The rearrangement joins TRBV5-1 to TRBJ1-5, with D unresolved. The CDR3 totals 13 residues. In germline, CDR1 is SGHRS, CDR2 YFSETQ. V gave up 2 bases and J gave up 2 bases, with 5 bases separating them. Here the CDR3 DNA reads TGCGCCAGCAGCTTTTCGGGCAATCAGCCCCAGCATTTT. Its translation: CASSFSGNQPQHF.

This clonotype was seen a few times. This chain uses TRBV12-3 or TRBV12-4 with TRBJ2-7, with 10 bases aligning to TRBD2. The CDR3 runs to 15 residues. With V trimmed by 5 bases and J by 3 bases, 7 bases remained unmatched. DNA of the CDR3: TGTGCCAGCAGTAACAGCGGGAGGGCCCTCTACGAGCAGTACTTC. Translation: CASSNSGRALYEQYF.

This clonotype appeared once. V is TRBV5-1 and J is TRBJ2-2; 16 bases fit TRBD2. In germline, CDR1 is SGHRS, CDR2 YFSETQ. The CDR3 sequence is 19 residues long. After removal of 4 bases from V and 5 bases from J, the junction contained 11 bases not matched to a gene. For the CDR3, the DNA is TGCGCCAGCAGCCGACGGGGGACTAGCGGGGGGGCCACGACCGGGGAGCTGTTTTTT. Translating it yields CASSRRGTSGGATTGELFF.

This clonotype was counted between two and nine times. The chain recombines TRBV20-1 with TRBJ2-4; 7 bases align to TRBD2. The CDR3 has 14 residues. V gave up 2 bases and J gave up 8 bases; unmatched junction bases: 9. The germline CDR1 and CDR2 sequences are DFQATT and SNEGSKA (reference sequence). CDR3 bases: TGCAGTGCTAGAACCCGACTAGCTCGCGACATTCAGTACTTC. Translation: CSARTRLARDIQYF.

The chain recombines TRBV20-1 with TRBJ2-1; 9 bases are shared with TRBD2. The J segment lost 2 bases and the V segment lost 5 bases, leaving 10 bases of the junction unmatched. Germline CDR1 and CDR2: DFQATT and SNEGSKA (reference sequence). The CDR3 has 16 residues. The chain's CDR3 is CSAGAPASGTYNEQFF. In DNA form, the CDR3 reads TGCAGTGCTGGAGCCCCGGCTAGCGGGACCTACAATGAGCAGTTCTTC.

This clonotype appeared a few times. The chain combines TRBV5-1 with TRBJ2-7; a possible D gene is TRBD2 (6 bases). The CDR3 runs to 15 residues. V shed 2 bases and J shed 2 bases, with 14 bases lying between them. Germline V gives CDR1 SGHRS, CDR2 YFSETQ. The CDR3 sequence is CASSFVPGDAYEQYF. For the CDR3, the DNA is TGCGCCAGCAGCTTCGTCCCGGGGGACGCCTACGAGCAGTACTTC.

In this sample, this clonotype turned up a few times. CDR3 loop: CASSVDGHEQFF. The CDR3 coding sequence is TGTGCCAGCAGCGTGGACGGGCATGAGCAGTTCTTC. V and J are TRBV9 and TRBJ2-1, with D unresolved. The CDR3 is 12 residues long. V dropped 2 bases and J dropped 8 bases, with 8 bases sitting between them. Per the germline V gene, CDR1 is SGDLS and CDR2 is YYNGEE.

The chain uses TRBV5-1 and TRBJ1-5; D might be TRBD1 (5 bases). The CDR3 extends over 16 amino acids. The V end lost 3 bases, the J end lost 2 bases, and 15 bases lay between the germline ends. CDR1 SGHRS and CDR2 YFSETQ come from the germline V gene. CDR3 protein: CASSSGPREGNQPQHF. CDR3 DNA: TGCGCCAGCAGCTCAGGGCCCCGGGAAGGCAATCAGCCCCAGCATTTT.

In this sample, this clonotype turned up a few times. The J gene is TRBJ1-1, the V gene TRBV7-9; no clear D gene. Deletions cut 3 bases from V and 3 bases from J, with 8 bases between. The CDR3 loop spans 13 amino acids. CDR1 is SEHNR and CDR2 is FQNEAQ in the germline V gene (reference sequence). The CDR3 is CASSLGLDTEAFF. The CDR3 nucleotides read TGTGCCAGCAGCTTGGGATTGGACACTGAAGCTTTCTTT. The full variable domain, rest sourced from reference TRBV7-9 and TRBJ1-1, is DTGVSQNPRHKITKRGQNVTFRCDPISEHNRLYWYRQTLGQGPEFLTYFQNEAQLEKSRLLSDRFSAERPKGSFSTLEIQRTEQGDSAMYLCASSLGLDTEAFFGQGTRLTVV.

This chain uses TRBV6-2 or TRBV6-3 with TRBJ2-1, with D unclear. Germline lookup yields CDR1 MNHEY and CDR2 SVGEGT. V was trimmed by 6 bases and J by 2 bases, leaving 11 bases between them. This CDR3 contains 14 residues. This CDR3 is CASSRQIPYNEQFF. For the CDR3, the DNA is TGTGCCAGCAGCCGTCAGATTCCCTACAATGAGCAGTTCTTC.

V usage is TRBV4-3 and J usage is TRBJ2-3; 8 positions agree with TRBD2. The V gene's germline CDR1 is LGHNA and CDR2 YSLEER. V was pared by 0 bases and J by 2 bases, with 10 bases of the junction left unmatched. The CDR3 length is 18 residues. CDR3 DNA: TGCGCCAGCAGCCAAGATCTTAAAGCGGGGGAGGCCACAGATACGCAGTATTTT. Protein: CASSQDLKAGEATDTQYF.

This clonotype was observed a few times. The gene calls are TRBV5-6 and TRBJ2-1, with D possibly matching TRBD2 (5 bases). Germline V gene sequence: CDR1 SGHDT, CDR2 YYEEEE. CDR3 length equals 15 residues. Between the trimmed V and J ends, which lost 4 bases and 0 bases, there was a span of 11 bases. The CDR3 region is CASSQLSGSYNEQFF. CDR3 DNA: TGTGCCAGCAGCCAATTAAGCGGCTCCTACAATGAGCAGTTCTTC.

This chain links TRBV12-3 or TRBV12-4 with TRBJ2-7; no clear D. The CDR3 runs to 14 residues. Trimming pared 6 bases from V and 2 bases from J, leaving 14 bases between. The chain's CDR3 is CASSPPTHTYEQYF. The CDR3 DNA reads as TGTGCCAGCAGCCCCCCGACTCATACCTACGAGCAGTACTTC.

In DNA, the CDR3 is TGTGCCAGCAGCTTGATGGGGGGGTATAGCAATCAGCCCCAGCATTTT. Translation: CASSLMGGYSNQPQHF. The chain recombines TRBV7-2 with TRBJ1-5; D perhaps matches TRBD1 (5 bases). Germline CDR1 and CDR2: SGHTA and FQGNSA. The CDR3 sequence is 16 residues long. V lost 3 bases, J lost 0 bases, and 12 bases lay in between.

CDR3 bases: TGTGCCAGCAGCAACAGGGAGGATACGCAGTATTTT. Translation gives CASSNREDTQYF. This rearrangement joins TRBV12-3 or TRBV12-4 to TRBJ2-3; maybe TRBD1 (6 bases). The length of the CDR3 is 12 residues. Trimming removed 6 bases at V and 6 bases at J, with 10 bases between.